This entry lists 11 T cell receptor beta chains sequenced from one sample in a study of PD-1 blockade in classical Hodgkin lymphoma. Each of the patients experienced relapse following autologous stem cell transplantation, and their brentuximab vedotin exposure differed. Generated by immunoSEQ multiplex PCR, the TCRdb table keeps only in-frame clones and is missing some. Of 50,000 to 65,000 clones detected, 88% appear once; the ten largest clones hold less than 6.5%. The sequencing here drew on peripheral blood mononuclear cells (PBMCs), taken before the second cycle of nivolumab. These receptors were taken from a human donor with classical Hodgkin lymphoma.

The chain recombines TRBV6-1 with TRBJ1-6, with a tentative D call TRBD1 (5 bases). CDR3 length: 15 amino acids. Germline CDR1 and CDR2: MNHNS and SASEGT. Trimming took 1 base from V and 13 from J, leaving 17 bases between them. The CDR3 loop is CASSEGTVGGKPLHF. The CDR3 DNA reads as TGTGCCAGCAGTGAAGGGACGGTGGGGGGTAAGCCCCTCCACTTT.

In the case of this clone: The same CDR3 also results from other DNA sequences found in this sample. CDR3 in DNA: TGCGCCAGCAGCACCGGACAGGGAAACAATGAGCAGTTCTTC. Amino acids: CASSTGQGNNEQFF. The chain links TRBV5-1 to TRBJ2-1; 8 positions match TRBD1. V lost 4 bases and J lost 5; bases outside the gene matches: 5. Germline V gene data show CDR1 as SGHRS and CDR2 as YFSETQ. CDR3 length: 14 residues.

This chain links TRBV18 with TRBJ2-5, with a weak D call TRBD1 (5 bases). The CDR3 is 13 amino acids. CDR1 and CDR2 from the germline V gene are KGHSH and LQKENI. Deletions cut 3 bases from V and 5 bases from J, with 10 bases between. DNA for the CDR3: TGTGCCAGCTCACCGGGGCGACCCGAGACCCAGTACTTC. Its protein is CASSPGRPETQYF.

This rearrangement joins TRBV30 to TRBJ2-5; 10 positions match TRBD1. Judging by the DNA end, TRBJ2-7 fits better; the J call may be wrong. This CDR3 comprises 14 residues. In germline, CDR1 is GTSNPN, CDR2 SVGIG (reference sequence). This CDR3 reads CAWLTGTGDYEQYF. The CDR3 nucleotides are TGTGCCTGGTTGACCGGGACAGGGGACTACGAGCAGTACTTC.

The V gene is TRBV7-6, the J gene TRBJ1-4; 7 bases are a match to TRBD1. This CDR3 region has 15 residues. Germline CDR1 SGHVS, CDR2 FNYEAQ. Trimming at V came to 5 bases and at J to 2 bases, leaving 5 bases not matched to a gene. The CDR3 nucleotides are TGTGCCAGCAGCCGGATGACAGGGACTAATGAAAAACTGTTTTTT. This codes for CASSRMTGTNEKLFF. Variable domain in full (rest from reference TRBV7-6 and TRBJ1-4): GAGVSQSPRYKVTKRGQDVALRCDPISGHVSLYWYRQALGQGPEFLTYFNYEAQQDKSGLPNDRFSAERPEGSISTLTIQRTEQRDSAMYRCASSRMTGTNEKLFFGSGTQLSVL.

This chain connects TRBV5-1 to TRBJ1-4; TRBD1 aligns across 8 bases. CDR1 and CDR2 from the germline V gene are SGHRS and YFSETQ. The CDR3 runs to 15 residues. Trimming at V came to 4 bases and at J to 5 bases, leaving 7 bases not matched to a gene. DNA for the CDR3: TGCGCCAGCAGCCCGGGACAGGCAGAGAATGAAAAACTGTTTTTT. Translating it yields CASSPGQAENEKLFF. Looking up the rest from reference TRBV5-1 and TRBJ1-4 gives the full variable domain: KAGVTQTPRYLIKTRGQQVTLSCSPISGHRSVSWYQQTPGQGLQFLFEYFSETQRNKGNFPGRFSGRQFSNSRSEMNVSTLELGDSALYLCASSPGQAENEKLFFGSGTQLSVL.

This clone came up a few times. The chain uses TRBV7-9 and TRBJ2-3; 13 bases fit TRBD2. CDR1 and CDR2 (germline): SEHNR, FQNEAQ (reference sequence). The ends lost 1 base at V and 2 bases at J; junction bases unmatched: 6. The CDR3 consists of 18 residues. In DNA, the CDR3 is TGTGCCAGCAGCTTAGATCGGACTAGCGGGGGAGTCACAGATACGCAGTATTTT. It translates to CASSLDRTSGGVTDTQYF.

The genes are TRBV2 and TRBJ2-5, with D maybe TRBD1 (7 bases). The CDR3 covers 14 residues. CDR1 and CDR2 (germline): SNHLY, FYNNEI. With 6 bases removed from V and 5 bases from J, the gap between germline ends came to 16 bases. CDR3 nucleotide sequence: TGTGCCAGCAGCGGGCAGGGGGGCCTCGAGACCCAGTACTTC. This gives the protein CASSGQGGLETQYF. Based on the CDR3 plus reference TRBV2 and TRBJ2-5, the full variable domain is EPEVTQTPSHQVTQMGQEVILRCVPISNHLYFYWYRQILGQKVEFLVSFYNNEISEKSEIFDDQFSVERPDGSNFTLKIRSTKLEDSAMYFCASSGQGGLETQYFGPGTRLLVL.

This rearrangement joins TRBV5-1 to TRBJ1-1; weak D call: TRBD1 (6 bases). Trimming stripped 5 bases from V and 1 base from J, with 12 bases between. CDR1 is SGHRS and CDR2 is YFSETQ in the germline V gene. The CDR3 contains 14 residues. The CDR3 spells CASRQGPGNTEAFF. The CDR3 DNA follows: TGCGCCAGCAGACAGGGACCGGGGAACACTGAAGCTTTCTTT.

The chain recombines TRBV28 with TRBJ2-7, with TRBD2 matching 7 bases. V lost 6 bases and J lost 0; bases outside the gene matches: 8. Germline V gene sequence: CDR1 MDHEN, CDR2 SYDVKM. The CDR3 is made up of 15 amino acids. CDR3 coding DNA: TGTGCCAGCAGGGTGAGCGGGGCCAGCTCCTACGAGCAGTACTTC. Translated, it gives CASRVSGASSYEQYF.

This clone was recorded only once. The CDR3 sequence: CASSLEGTYGYTF. CDR3 in DNA: TGTGCCAGCAGTTTGGAGGGGACCTATGGCTACACCTTC. V usage is TRBV28 and J usage is TRBJ1-2; possibly TRBD1 for D (5 bases). V was pared by 3 bases and J by 4 bases, with 9 bases between. The CDR3 extends over 13 amino acids. Germline CDR1 and CDR2: MDHEN and SYDVKM.